Listed below are T cell receptor beta chains from one sample, sequenced in a study of blood T cell repertoires in COVID-19. Method: immunoSEQ multiplex PCR; TCRdb's copy keeps in-frame clones and lacks some. The sample includes approximately 54,000 clones, roughly 88% of them seen just once. Source material: peripheral blood. These receptors came from a human donor in a cohort sampled during active COVID-19. Each CDR3 is given with its conserved first and last residue. A D gene is named only where the DNA matches it firmly. Clone size is shown for a subset of rows, as once, few, many or a class of expanded clone.

size: -; D: -; V: TRBV3-1/TRBV3-2; J: TRBJ2-7; DNA: TGTGCCAGCAGCCAAGATGGCGGCCAGCTGACGCCCACCTACGAGCAGTACTTC; CDR3: CASSQDGGQLTPTYEQYF
size: -; D: -; V: TRBV9; J: TRBJ2-6; DNA: TGTGCCAGCAGCGTAGACAGGGAACGTTCTGGGGCCAACGTCCTGACTTTC; CDR3: CASSVDRERSGANVLTF
size: -; D: -; V: TRBV5-4; J: TRBJ2-5; DNA: TGTGCCAGCAGCCGGACAGAGCAAGAGACCCAGTACTTC; CDR3: CASSRTEQETQYF
size: -; D: -; V: TRBV2; J: TRBJ1-5; DNA: TGTGCCAGCAGCTTCTCTCCGTGGAGGGCCTTCAATCAGCCCCAGCATTTT; CDR3: CASSFSPWRAFNQPQHF
size: -; D: TRBD2; V: TRBV19; J: TRBJ2-3; DNA: TGTGCCAGTTCCGTGCTAGCGGGGGCAGATACGCAGTATTTT; CDR3: CASSVLAGADTQYF
size: -; D: TRBD1; V: TRBV27; J: TRBJ2-7; DNA: TGTGCCAGCAGTTTGTTGAGAGGGGGACAGGTGTCGGTCTACGAGCAGTACTTC; CDR3: CASSLLRGGQVSVYEQYF
size: medium-sized; D: -; V: TRBV6-4; J: TRBJ2-7; DNA: TGTGCCAGCAGTGATAGAAAAACCGGGACTCCAGGGTCCTACGAGCAGTACTTC; CDR3: CASSDRKTGTPGSYEQYF
size: -; D: -; V: TRBV7-2; J: TRBJ1-2; DNA: TGTGCCAGCAGCTTCTTCGGGGCTAACTATGGCTACACCTTC; CDR3: CASSFFGANYGYTF
size: -; D: -; V: TRBV30; J: TRBJ1-3; DNA: TGTGCCTGGAGTGTCTGGACAGATCAGGCCGAATTT; CDR3: CAWSVWTDQAEF
size: -; D: TRBD1; V: TRBV23-1; J: TRBJ1-4; DNA: TGCGCCAGCAGTACCGGACAGGCCCCCGTCTCCTATAATGAAAAACTGTTTTTT; CDR3: CASSTGQAPVSYNEKLFF
size: -; D: TRBD2; V: TRBV10-2; J: TRBJ2-5; DNA: TGCGCCAGCAGTACCGACGGGAGGGAAAGAACCCAGTACTTC; CDR3: CASSTDGRERTQYF
size: -; D: -; V: TRBV21-1; J: TRBJ2-1; DNA: TGTGCCAGCAGCAAAGACCTCAGGGGGCGCGCTTCCTACAATGAGCAGTTCTTC; CDR3: CASSKDLRGRASYNEQFF
size: -; D: -; V: TRBV19; J: TRBJ1-3; DNA: TGTGCCAGTAGTCCCCAACAGGGCTCTGGAAACACCATATATTTT; CDR3: CASSPQQGSGNTIYF
size: -; D: TRBD1; V: TRBV4-1; J: TRBJ2-5; DNA: TGCGCCAGCAGCCGACAGGGCCAAGAGACCCAGTACTTC; CDR3: CASSRQGQETQYF
size: -; D: TRBD2; V: TRBV10-3; J: TRBJ2-7; DNA: TGTGCCATCAGTGGACTAGCGGGGGGGTCTGTGGCCTACGAGCAGTACTTC; CDR3: CAISGLAGGSVAYEQYF
size: -; D: -; V: TRBV7-2; J: TRBJ2-3; DNA: TGTGCCAGCAGCGTACGGAGGGCAGATACGCAGTATTTT; CDR3: CASSVRRADTQYF
size: -; D: TRBD2; V: TRBV4-2; J: TRBJ2-3; DNA: TGTGCCAGCAGCCGCCGGGGGGCTAGCGGGGGCACAGATACGCAGTATTTT; CDR3: CASSRRGASGGTDTQYF
size: -; D: TRBD2; V: TRBV19; J: TRBJ2-7; DNA: TGTGCCAGTACTGAGACTAGCGGGGTCTACGAGCAGTACTTC; CDR3: CASTETSGVYEQYF
size: -; D: -; V: TRBV21-1; J: TRBJ1-1; DNA: TGTGCCAGCAGCCCTTGGACAGGGAGGAACACTGAAGCTTTCTTT; CDR3: CASSPWTGRNTEAFF
size: -; D: -; V: TRBV7-7; J: TRBJ2-1; DNA: TGTGCTAGCAGCTTAGTGTTTAGCGATGAGCAGTTCTTC; CDR3: CASSLVFSDEQFF
size: -; D: TRBD1; V: TRBV6-1; J: TRBJ1-5; DNA: TGTGCCAGCAGTGAATCAGGGGGTAGTCAGCCCCAGCATTTT; CDR3: CASSESGGSQPQHF
size: few; D: -; V: TRBV28; J: TRBJ1-2; DNA: TGTGCCAGCAGTTTTACGGGGGTCTATGGCTACACCTTC; CDR3: CASSFTGVYGYTF
size: -; D: -; V: TRBV10-1; J: TRBJ1-2; DNA: TGCGCCAGCAGTGGATCGGGGAGCTATGGCTACACCTTC; CDR3: CASSGSGSYGYTF
size: few; D: -; V: TRBV7-9; J: TRBJ2-2; DNA: TGTGCCAGCAGCTCACAACACATGGCGAACACCGGGGAGCTGTTTTTT; CDR3: CASSSQHMANTGELFF
size: -; D: TRBD1; V: TRBV9; J: TRBJ2-3; DNA: TGTGCCAGCAGCGGCCGGGACAGGGTAACAGATACGCAGTATTTT; CDR3: CASSGRDRVTDTQYF
size: -; D: -; V: TRBV2; J: TRBJ1-2; DNA: TGTGCCAGCAGTGTGGACAGTAACTATGGCTACACCTTC; CDR3: CASSVDSNYGYTF
size: once; D: TRBD1; V: TRBV6-5; J: TRBJ1-2; DNA: TGTGCCAGCAGCGGGACAGTCTATGGCTACACCTTC; CDR3: CASSGTVYGYTF
size: -; D: -; V: TRBV27; J: TRBJ1-2; DNA: TGTGCCAGCACCACTCGGGGGTCCTATGGCTACACCTTC; CDR3: CASTTRGSYGYTF
size: -; D: -; V: TRBV27; J: TRBJ1-1; DNA: TGTGCCAGCAGTTTATCGGCGGGGTTGAACACTGAAGCTTTCTTT; CDR3: CASSLSAGLNTEAFF
size: -; D: TRBD1; V: TRBV6-5; J: TRBJ1-5; DNA: TGTACCAGCAGGGGACAGGGGATTTTTCAGCCCCAGCATTTT; CDR3: CTSRGQGIFQPQHF
size: -; D: TRBD1; V: TRBV7-2; J: TRBJ2-7; DNA: TGTGCCAGCAGCCACCGGACAGGGGGCGCCTACGAGCAGTACTTC; CDR3: CASSHRTGGAYEQYF
size: -; D: -; V: TRBV19; J: TRBJ1-3; DNA: TGTGCCAGTAGTCATCGTAGCTCTGGAAACACCATATATTTT; CDR3: CASSHRSSGNTIYF
size: -; D: TRBD1; V: TRBV9; J: TRBJ2-2; DNA: TGTGCCAGCAGCCCTGGGGGACAGGTGGGCACCGGGGAGCTGTTTTTT; CDR3: CASSPGGQVGTGELFF
size: -; D: -; V: TRBV6-8; J: TRBJ1-5; DNA: TGTGCCAGCAGTTACGGACTTAGCAATCAGCCCCAGCATTTT; CDR3: CASSYGLSNQPQHF
size: -; D: -; V: TRBV6-5; J: TRBJ2-7; DNA: TGTGCCAGCAGTTACTCGACCAGGGTGGACTCCTACGAGCAGTACTTC; CDR3: CASSYSTRVDSYEQYF
size: -; D: -; V: TRBV10-1; J: TRBJ2-2; DNA: TGCGCCACCCCAGGTACCTCGAACACCGGGGAGCTGTTTTTT; CDR3: CATPGTSNTGELFF
size: -; D: -; V: TRBV30; J: TRBJ2-4; DNA: TGTGCCTGGAGTGGGCGAGACAGTGAAAACATTCAGTACTTC; CDR3: CAWSGRDSENIQYF
size: -; D: TRBD1; V: TRBV18; J: TRBJ1-2; DNA: TGTGCCAGCTCCGCAGGGGGAGGCTATGGCTACACCTTC; CDR3: CASSAGGGYGYTF
size: once; D: TRBD1; V: TRBV7-3; J: TRBJ2-3; DNA: TGTGCCAGCAGCTTAAGGGGACAGGGGACAGATACGCAGTATTTT; CDR3: CASSLRGQGTDTQYF
size: -; D: -; V: TRBV5-1; J: TRBJ1-4; DNA: TGCGCCAGCAGCTTGGACAGAGTGAATGAAAAACTGTTTTTT; CDR3: CASSLDRVNEKLFF
size: -; D: -; V: TRBV7-8; J: TRBJ1-1; DNA: TGTGCCAGCAGCTCTTTAACAGGGCTGAACACTGAAGCTTTCTTT; CDR3: CASSSLTGLNTEAFF
size: -; D: -; V: TRBV6-5; J: TRBJ1-1; DNA: TGTGCCAGCAGCCGCTTTGACACGATGAACACTGAAGCTTTCTTT; CDR3: CASSRFDTMNTEAFF
size: -; D: -; V: TRBV18; J: TRBJ1-5; DNA: TGTGCCAGCTCACCTTCCGCCACAGGCGGAATAAAGCCCCAGCATTTT; CDR3: CASSPSATGGIKPQHF
size: -; D: TRBD2; V: TRBV6-5; J: TRBJ2-3; DNA: TGTGCCAGCAGGTCTAGCGGGAGTCTTGCAGATACGCAGTATTTT; CDR3: CASRSSGSLADTQYF
size: -; D: TRBD1; V: TRBV5-5; J: TRBJ1-2; DNA: TGTGCCAGCAGCTTTCTGACAGGGTCGTATGGCTACACCTTC; CDR3: CASSFLTGSYGYTF